The 2 T cell receptor beta chains listed next were all sequenced from one sample in a study of T cells after yellow fever vaccination. MiXCR was run by TCRdb on the 5' RACE reads, yielding one entry per CDR3 protein. This table has hundreds of thousands of distinct CDR3 sequences, roughly a fifth appearing once. The starting material was PBMCs, obtained approximately 22 days after the first yellow fever vaccination. These receptors all stem from a man between 18 and 29 years old who received the YFV17D yellow fever vaccine.

This chain joins TRBV6-5 and TRBJ2-7; 7 nucleotides agree with TRBD1. The junction had 8 bases not matched to a gene; V was cut back by 1 base and J by 5 bases. This CDR3 has 15 amino acids. Germline CDR1 is MNHEY and CDR2 is SVGAGI. CDR3 in amino acids: CASSYLGGAFDEQYV. For the CDR3, the DNA is TGTGCCAGCAGTTACTTAGGGGGCGCTTTTGACGAGCAGTACGTC.

This chain links TRBV5-1 with TRBJ2-3; 8 nucleotides match TRBD2. The length of the CDR3 is 16 residues. Germline loops: CDR1 SGHRS, CDR2 YFSETQ. V lost 0 bases, J lost 3 bases, and 6 bases stayed unmatched. The CDR3 spells CASSLAARGATDTQYF. The CDR3 nucleotides read TGCGCCAGCAGCTTGGCGGCGCGGGGGGCAACAGATACGCAGTATTTT.